A single sample gave rise to the 32 T cell receptor beta chains below, sequenced in a study of T cell responses to AZD1222 COVID-19 vaccine. The repertoire was sequenced with immunoSEQ multiplex PCR; TCRdb's copy has only in-frame clones and lacks some. The sample has 50,000 to 60,000 clones; approximately 89% are singletons. The specimen was peripheral blood, collected on day 0 of AZD1222 vaccination. The receptors shown here come from an adult in good health.

CDR3 nucleotides: TGTGCCGCCCGGACGGGCAATCAGCCCCAGCATTTT. Its translation: CAARTGNQPQHF. This chain uses TRBV6-5 with TRBJ1-5; D not resolved. Germline loops: CDR1 MNHEY, CDR2 SVGAGI. V dropped 11 bases and J dropped 2 bases, with 10 bases sitting between them. The CDR3 loop spans 12 amino acids.

The chain uses TRBV5-1 and TRBJ2-7; 7 nucleotides line up with TRBD1. This CDR3 has 13 residues. Germline CDR1 reads SGHRS; CDR2 reads YFSETQ. Trimming removed 5 bases from V and 6 bases from J; junction bases left unmatched: 8. CDR3 bases: TGCGCCAGCAGGGGTGACAGGGTAGCCGAGCAGTACTTC. Translation: CASRGDRVAEQYF.

This rearrangement joins TRBV6-5 to TRBJ1-5; the D gene is possibly TRBD1 (5 bases). The CDR3 sequence is 16 residues long. The V end lost 2 bases, the J end lost 4 bases, and 15 bases lay between the germline ends. Germline V lookup: CDR1 MNHEY, CDR2 SVGAGI. The CDR3 DNA reads as TGTGCCAGCAGTTACAGGGGAGGGGCAATGAATCAGCCCCAGCATTTT. This encodes CASSYRGGAMNQPQHF.

The chain employs TRBV14 and TRBJ1-1, with no clear D. Trimming stripped 1 base from V and 4 bases from J, with 13 bases between. CDR3 length equals 15 residues. CDR1 is SGHDN and CDR2 is FVKESK in the germline V gene. The CDR3 region is CASSQGGIPGTEAFF. In nucleotides, the CDR3 is TGTGCCAGCAGCCAAGGCGGGATCCCGGGCACTGAAGCTTTCTTT.

The J gene is TRBJ2-7, the V gene TRBV15; D gene unclear. V was pared by 0 bases and J by 3 bases, with 3 bases between. The CDR3 has 12 residues. The germline gives CDR1 LNHNV, CDR2 YYDKDF (reference sequence). The CDR3 DNA is TGTGCCACCAGCAGAGACCACTACGAGCAGTACTTC. Its protein product is CATSRDHYEQYF.

The rearrangement links TRBV5-4 to TRBJ1-2; possibly TRBD1 for D (5 bases). Germline values: CDR1 SGHNT, CDR2 YYREEE (reference sequence). Trimming took 3 bases from V and 8 from J, leaving 20 bases between them. The CDR3 has 15 amino acids. In nucleotides, the CDR3 is TGTGCCAGCAGCTGGGGCCGTAACCGCGGGGAAGGCTACACCTTC. Its translation: CASSWGRNRGEGYTF. The variable domain in full, with the rest retrieved from reference TRBV5-4 and TRBJ1-2, is ETGVTQSPTHLIKTRGQQVTLRCSSQSGHNTVSWYQQALGQGPQFIFQYYREEENGRGNFPPRFSGLQFPNYSSELNVNALELDDSALYLCASSWGRNRGEGYTFGSGTRLTVV.

This rearrangement joins TRBV10-3 to TRBJ2-5; a possible D gene is TRBD2 (6 bases). The CDR3 totals 15 residues. Trimming left V 5 bases short and J 3 bases short, with 16 bases between. Per the germline V gene, CDR1 is ENHRY and CDR2 is SYGVKD. The chain's CDR3 is CAISKGGDSEETQYF. CDR3 DNA sequence: TGTGCCATCAGTAAAGGCGGGGACTCAGAAGAGACCCAGTACTTC.

This chain links TRBV11-2 with TRBJ2-2, with D unclear. Trimming shortened V by 0 bases and J by 6 bases, and 20 bases separated the two germline ends. The germline V gene encodes CDR1 SGHAT and CDR2 FQNNGV. This CDR3 contains 18 residues. The CDR3, as DNA: TGTGCCAGCAGCTTAGAACGGACCCGAACCCCCGGCGCCGGGGAGCTGTTTTTT. Protein product: CASSLERTRTPGAGELFF.

J is TRBJ1-6 and V is TRBV10-3; tentatively, D is TRBD1 (6 bases). V was shortened by 10 bases and J by 6 bases, with 13 bases between the two germline ends. Germline CDR1 is ENHRY and CDR2 is SYGVKD. CDR3 length: 13 amino acids. This chain's CDR3 is CATWDTLNSPLHF. CDR3 in DNA: TGTGCCACCTGGGACACCCTTAATTCACCCCTCCACTTT.

The rearrangement links TRBV19 to TRBJ1-1; D not certain. The length of the CDR3 is 14 residues. V lost 1 base and J lost 2, with 8 bases in between. CDR1 and CDR2 (germline): LNHDA, SQIVND (reference sequence). The CDR3 DNA sequence: TGTGCCAGTAGTATAGCTGGGAGCAACACTGAAGCTTTCTTT. Protein: CASSIAGSNTEAFF.

This clone was counted only a few times. The chain joins TRBV3-1 (or the pseudogene TRBV3-2) to TRBJ1-2; a weak D match, TRBD1 (6 bases). This CDR3 has 14 residues. Looked up from germline, CDR1 is LGHDT and CDR2 is YNNKEL (reference sequence). V was cut by 5 bases and J by 5 bases, with 15 bases left in between. CDR3 sequence (DNA): TGTGCCAGCAGCGGGGGGCAGGGTACTTATGGCTACACCTTC. Its translation: CASSGGQGTYGYTF.

The chain joins TRBV5-5 to TRBJ1-3; D perhaps matches TRBD1 (5 bases). The V and J ends lost 4 bases and 0 bases respectively, with 11 bases between them. From germline, CDR1 is SGHKS and CDR2 YYEKEE (reference sequence). The CDR3 has 15 residues. This CDR3 reads CASSTGLLSGNTIYF. For the CDR3, the DNA is TGTGCCAGCAGCACGGGACTGCTCTCTGGAAACACCATATATTTT.

V and J are TRBV30 and TRBJ1-2; 7 nucleotides match TRBD1. V lost 0 bases, J lost 7 bases, and 8 bases stayed unmatched. This CDR3 spans 14 amino acids. The germline CDR1 and CDR2 sequences are GTSNPN and SVGIG (reference sequence). CDR3 nucleotide sequence: TGTGCCTGGAGTGTACAAGGGGGCGACCCTGGCTACACCTTC. Residues: CAWSVQGGDPGYTF.

The chain uses TRBV6-5 and TRBJ2-1; 14 nucleotides agree with TRBD2. Per the germline V gene, CDR1 is MNHEY and CDR2 is SVGAGI. V lost 10 bases, J lost 8 bases, and 7 bases stayed unmatched. The CDR3 has 14 amino acids. In DNA, the CDR3 is TGTGCCACCATCCGACTAGCGGGAGGGTATGAGCAGTTCTTC. It yields the protein CATIRLAGGYEQFF.

The genes are TRBV20-1 and TRBJ2-5; TRBD2 matches at 7 bases. V was clipped by 3 bases and J by 5 bases; unmatched bases: 9. Looked up from germline, CDR1 is DFQATT and CDR2 is SNEGSKA (reference sequence). CDR3 length: 14 residues. The CDR3 sequence: CSASPPQGGETQYF. DNA of the CDR3: TGCAGTGCTAGTCCCCCCCAGGGAGGGGAGACCCAGTACTTC.

The chain joins TRBV5-1 to TRBJ2-5; 8 bases align to TRBD2. Germline CDR1 and CDR2: SGHRS and YFSETQ. This CDR3 spans 14 amino acids. After removal of 5 bases from V and 1 base from J, the junction contained 4 bases not matched to a gene. The CDR3: CASRLSGVQETQYF. CDR3 nucleotides: TGCGCCAGCAGACTTAGCGGGGTCCAAGAGACCCAGTACTTC.

The rearrangement uses TRBV5-1 and TRBJ2-1; 7 bases fit TRBD2. The CDR3 loop spans 14 amino acids. The ends lost 2 bases at V and 3 bases at J; junction bases unmatched: 2. Per germline, CDR1 SGHRS and CDR2 YFSETQ. The DNA for the CDR3 is TGCGCCAGCAGCTTAACTAGCGTCTACAATGAGCAGTTCTTC. It is translated as CASSLTSVYNEQFF.

This clone was seen only once. V is TRBV29-1 and J is TRBJ1-2, with D perhaps TRBD1 (5 bases). Per germline, CDR1 SQVTM and CDR2 ANQGSEA. Trimming removed 1 base from V and 0 bases from J, with 12 bases in between. The CDR3 is 15 residues long. This chain's CDR3 is CSVEARGGTNYGYTF. Here the CDR3 DNA reads TGCAGCGTTGAAGCGCGGGGGGGAACTAACTATGGCTACACCTTC. The full variable domain, rest sourced from reference TRBV29-1 and TRBJ1-2, is SAVISQKPSRDICQRGTSLTIQCQVDSQVTMMFWYRQQPGQSLTLIATANQGSEATYESGFVIDKFPISRPNLTFSTLTVSNMSPEDSSIYLCSVEARGGTNYGYTFGSGTRLTVV.

The CDR3 spells CSAQLGQETQYF. CDR3 DNA sequence: TGCAGCGCCCAGCTGGGCCAAGAGACCCAGTACTTC. This chain joins TRBV29-1 and TRBJ2-5, with D hard to call. CDR1 SQVTM and CDR2 ANQGSEA come from the germline V gene. The V end was cut by 7 bases, the J end by 1 base, with 10 bases between. CDR3 length: 12 amino acids.

The chain uses TRBV30 and TRBJ1-1; D not certain. Germline CDR1 reads GTSNPN; CDR2 reads SVGIG (reference sequence). V lost 7 bases and J lost 3, with 12 bases in between. There are 12 residues in the CDR3. CDR3 residues: CALERGYTEAFF. DNA of the CDR3: TGTGCCTTGGAGCGAGGGTACACTGAAGCTTTCTTT.

The chain has TRBV24-1 and TRBJ1-2, with D hard to call. In germline, CDR1 is KGHDR, CDR2 SFDVKD. The CDR3 length is 14 residues. Trimming removed 2 bases at V and 0 bases at J, with 6 bases between. The CDR3 DNA sequence: TGTGCCACCAGTGATTCCGAAGCTAACTATGGCTACACCTTC. It codes for CATSDSEANYGYTF.

This sequence joins TRBV7-8 and TRBJ2-7; 15 positions match TRBD2. The CDR3 has 16 residues. Germline trimming cut 2 bases from V and 6 bases from J; bases unmatched to any gene: 5. The germline V gene has CDR1 SGHVS and CDR2 FQNEAQ. CDR3 DNA: TGTGCCAGCAGCTTATCCGTGGGACTAGCGGGAGGCGAGCAGTACTTC. It codes for CASSLSVGLAGGEQYF.

This chain joins TRBV7-2 and TRBJ1-1, with 7 bases that match TRBD1. The germline V gene has CDR1 SGHTA and CDR2 FQGNSA. Unmatched junction bases numbered 5, after V lost 6 bases and J lost 4 bases. The CDR3 has 13 amino acids. CDR3 protein: CASRTGSTTEAFF. CDR3 nucleotides: TGTGCCAGCAGGACAGGGTCCACCACTGAAGCTTTCTTT. Together with reference TRBV7-2 and TRBJ1-1, the CDR3 gives the full variable domain: GAGVSQSPSNKVTEKGKDVELRCDPISGHTALYWYRQSLGQGLEFLIYFQGNSAPDKSGLPSDRFSAERTGGSVSTLTIQRTQQEDSAVYLCASRTGSTTEAFFGQGTRLTVV.

This clone has more than one count but fewer than ten. In nucleotides, the CDR3 is TGTGCCAGCACGCCCGAGGATCGGGGAGGGAACACTGAAGCTTTCTTT. Translation gives CASTPEDRGGNTEAFF. The chain couples TRBV6-4 to TRBJ1-1; D gene ambiguous. V lost 7 bases to trimming and J lost 1 base, with 19 bases between them. The CDR3 has 16 amino acids. Germline assignment: CDR1 MRHNA and CDR2 SNTAGT.

The chain recombines TRBV7-2 with TRBJ2-3; D ambiguous. Germline CDR1 reads SGHTA; CDR2 reads FQGNSA. V lost 7 bases and J lost 0, with 8 bases in between. The CDR3 spans 13 residues. In DNA, the CDR3 is TGTGCCAGCAACCGCCCTAGCACAGATACGCAGTATTTT. It is translated as CASNRPSTDTQYF.

The chain has TRBV7-2 and TRBJ1-1; D remains unclear. The CDR3 has 15 amino acids. Trimming left V 1 base short and J 6 bases short, with 15 bases between. The germline V gene encodes CDR1 SGHTA and CDR2 FQGNSA. The CDR3 DNA reads TGTGCCAGCAGCTTAGATAACGGCCTGTTCGCTGAAGCTTTCTTT. Its protein product is CASSLDNGLFAEAFF.

The J gene is TRBJ1-4, the V gene TRBV2; 8 bases fit TRBD1. The trim removed 4 bases at V and 0 bases at J, leaving 7 bases unmatched. This CDR3 spans 17 amino acids. Germline lookup yields CDR1 SNHLY and CDR2 FYNNEI. CDR3 region: CASSVDRDYATNEKLFF. The CDR3 DNA is TGTGCCAGCAGTGTGGACAGGGATTATGCAACTAATGAAAAACTGTTTTTT.

The rearrangement uses TRBV12-3 or TRBV12-4 and TRBJ1-1, with D uncertain. CDR3 length equals 12 residues. V lost 3 bases and J 4 bases, leaving 6 bases between the germline ends. The CDR3 DNA is TGTGCCAGCAGTTTTGAGGGCACTGAAGCTTTCTTT. Protein: CASSFEGTEAFF.

The J gene is TRBJ1-4, the V gene TRBV11-3, with a weak D call TRBD1 (6 bases). CDR3 length: 13 residues. Germline CDR1 reads SGHNT; CDR2 reads YENEEA. V lost 0 bases to trimming and J lost 12 bases, with 11 bases between them. This chain's CDR3 is CASSLDGEGELFF. As DNA, the CDR3 is TGTGCCAGCAGCTTAGACGGGGAGGGGGAACTGTTTTTT.

The rearrangement links TRBV11-2 to TRBJ2-1; D is undetermined. The CDR3 totals 11 residues. Germline V gives CDR1 SGHAT, CDR2 FQNNGV. V was shortened by 3 bases and J by 11 bases, with 8 bases between the two germline ends. The chain's CDR3 is CASSLGGQQFF. The DNA for the CDR3 is TGTGCCAGCAGCTTGGGTGGGCAGCAGTTCTTC.

V gene TRBV11-2 combines with J gene TRBJ1-3; tentative D call: TRBD1 (5 bases). The V gene's germline CDR1 is SGHAT and CDR2 FQNNGV. The length of the CDR3 is 15 residues. The V end was cut by 4 bases, the J end by 0 bases, with 10 bases between. This chain's CDR3 is CASSSGPSSGNTIYF. The CDR3, as DNA: TGTGCCAGCAGCTCAGGGCCCAGCTCTGGAAACACCATATATTTT.

CDR3 DNA sequence: TGTGCCAGCAGCCAAGTCCAGGGGAAGGAGGCCTACGAGCAGTACTTC. This gives the protein CASSQVQGKEAYEQYF. This rearrangement joins TRBV3-1 (or the pseudogene TRBV3-2) to TRBJ2-7; possible D gene TRBD1, 6 bases. CDR1 and CDR2 (germline): LGHDT, YNNKEL (reference sequence). Trimming left V 1 base short and J 2 bases short, with 15 bases between. The CDR3 is 16 amino acids.